This T cell receptor (beta chain) is drawn from a study of T-cell reconstitution after alpha-beta-depleted transplantation in children. This clonotype was counted ten times or more. Preparation of the TCRbeta library used unique molecular identifiers. TCRdb independently ran MiXCR on the PCR reads; one entry per CDR3 protein. The sample has 500,000 to 650,000 distinct CDR3 sequences; roughly an eighth are singletons. The CDR3 loop spans 15 amino acids. V shed 5 bases and J shed 4 bases, with 14 bases lying between them. V usage is TRBV12-3 or TRBV12-4 and J usage is TRBJ2-2; no reliable D call. The source is a female patient between 2 and 10 years old who had a stem cell transplant for aplastic anemia, so the T cells may come from the graft donor. The source was PBMCs, mostly from graft donor cells, collected 180 days after TCRalphabeta/CD19-depleted stem cell transplant. CDR3 DNA: TGTGCCAGCAGTCCCCCCTACGCCCTCACCGGGGAGCTGTTTTTT. It specifies CASSPPYALTGELFF.